This T cell receptor (beta chain) was observed in a study of blood T cell repertoires in COVID-19. Study-wide context: The origin of the acute and convalescent COVID-19 samples was the United States, Italy and Spain. T cells, B-cell-depleted T cells, or PBMCs provided the cDNA or gDNA that served as material.

As handled by the study authors: Scientists estimated how many nucleated cells there were by amplifying reference gene primers. Data came from immunoSEQ multiplex PCR; TCRdb stores just in-frame clones and leaves some out. V, J and clone size derive from that table, while D and trimming were established from the DNA sequence. The sample has about 260,000 clones, about 85% seen once. The CDR3 consists of 13 residues. The V end was cut by 4 bases, the J end by 2 bases, with 10 bases between. Germline CDR1 is SGHRS and CDR2 is YFSETQ. The receptor comes from a man aged 55 to 70 who had recovered from COVID-19. The sample consisted of peripheral blood. The chain combines TRBV5-1 with TRBJ2-7, with D tentatively TRBD1 (6 bases). The CDR3 DNA reads TGCGCCAGCAGCGAGGACAGAGCCTACGAGCAGTACTTC. Amino acids: CASSEDRAYEQYF.